Below, one T cell receptor beta chain is given with its context. This record comes from a study of cytomegalovirus exposure and HLA in healthy donors. The CDR3 consists of 14 residues. Germline V gene sequence: CDR1 SQVTM, CDR2 ANQGSEA. Unmatched junction bases numbered 6, after V lost 6 bases and J lost 3 bases. Both 60 Vbeta primers and 13 Jbeta primers went into the PCR. Repertoires were generated with immunoSEQ multiplex PCR, while TCRdb's copy carries only in-frame clones and drops some. This table has about 110,000 clones, over 70% appearing once. Sequencing was carried out using PBMCs. The V gene is TRBV29-1, the J gene TRBJ2-1; 9 positions match TRBD2. This sequence originates from a female donor in good health and CMV-seronegative. CDR3 sequence: CSVDSGRIYNEQFF. Here the CDR3 DNA reads TGCAGCGTCGATAGCGGGAGAATCTACAATGAGCAGTTCTTC.